The 28 T cell receptor beta chains reported below all come from one sample, sequenced in a study of regulatory T cells in long-lasting Graves disease (dated by TCRdb to the early 2020s). Receptors were amplified or captured by multiplex PCR. TCRdb names Illumina HiSeq 4000 as the instrument used. To build TCR beta libraries, CDR3 regions were amplified by Arm-PCR using iRepertoire HTBI primers. Through fastp at Q25 and MiXCR, TCRdb rebuilt clones from the public reads, retaining in-frame beta chains. Rows with a matching CDR3 protein are joined into one entry that keeps the most common DNA and genes. The sample has a few hundred thousand distinct CDR3 sequences on record, approximately 15% of them singletons. Of the sample, about 8.3% falls within the top ten clones. This specimen's time point label, interpreted: newly diagnosed GD, antithyroid drugs for less than 3 months. For both TCR sequencing and RNA sequencing, RNA was extracted from PBMCs in TRIzol.

These same records also appear under a second study, on T cells in Graves' hyperthyroidism and ophthalmopathy.

This material consisted of peripheral blood mononuclear cells (PBMCs), taken at new diagnosis, from a patient treated with antithyroid drugs. These receptors were taken from a woman aged 40 to 50 with Graves disease. Donor details come from another sample of the same person, matched by shared clones.

This clonotype has ten or more counts. The genes are TRBV10-3 and TRBJ1-2; possible D gene TRBD1, 6 bases. Germline V gene data show CDR1 as ENHRY and CDR2 as SYGVKD. This CDR3 is 12 amino acids long. V lost 10 bases and J lost 8, with 17 bases in between. The CDR3 DNA reads TGTGCCACACACAGGGAATCGTCAGGCTACACCTTC. Translating gives CATHRESSGYTF.

This clonotype was seen ten or more times. The genes are TRBV30 and TRBJ1-1; D possibly corresponds to TRBD1 (5 bases). Trimming cost V 0 bases and J 0 bases, with 14 bases left between them. The CDR3 spans 16 residues. From germline, CDR1 is GTSNPN and CDR2 SVGIG (reference sequence). The CDR3 nucleotides read TGTGCCTGGAGTGTATGGGGGTTAGGGGTGAACACTGAAGCTTTCTTT. This translates into CAWSVWGLGVNTEAFF.

This clonotype was detected ten times or more. This rearrangement joins TRBV2 to TRBJ2-5; D gene ambiguous. The CDR3 is 14 residues long. Trimming took 4 bases from V and 0 from J, leaving 9 bases between them. The germline gives CDR1 SNHLY, CDR2 FYNNEI. This chain's CDR3 is CASSVYGNQETQYF. CDR3 sequence (DNA): TGTGCCAGCAGTGTTTACGGTAACCAAGAGACCCAGTACTTC. The whole variable domain, filled in from reference TRBV2 and TRBJ2-5, reads EPEVTQTPSHQVTQMGQEVILRCVPISNHLYFYWYRQILGQKVEFLVSFYNNEISEKSEIFDDQFSVERPDGSNFTLKIRSTKLEDSAMYFCASSVYGNQETQYFGPGTRLLVL.

The rearrangement links TRBV6-1 to TRBJ2-7, with no clear D. CDR3 size: 13 residues. Trimming left V 3 bases short and J 0 bases short, with 6 bases between. CDR1 and CDR2 from the germline V gene are MNHNS and SASEGT. CDR3 amino acids: CASSEGNSYEQYF. In nucleotides, the CDR3 is TGTGCCAGCAGTGAGGGCAACTCCTACGAGCAGTACTTC.

This clonotype was seen repeatedly, ten times or more. The chain carries TRBV11-3 and TRBJ2-3, with D perhaps assigned TRBD1 or TRBD2 (5 bases each). Germline-derived CDR1 and CDR2 are SGHNT and YENEEA. The V gene lost 2 bases and the J gene lost 2 bases, with 11 bases spanning the gap. The CDR3 sequence is 15 residues long. In DNA, the CDR3 is TGTGCCAGCAGCTTACTAGGAGGACACACAGATACGCAGTATTTT. Its protein product is CASSLLGGHTDTQYF.

This clonotype appeared many times. V gene TRBV27 combines with J gene TRBJ2-7, with D tentatively TRBD1 (5 bases). This CDR3 has 14 amino acids. Trimming shortened V by 1 base and J by 6 bases, and 13 bases separated the two germline ends. CDR1 MNHEY and CDR2 SMNVEV come from the germline V gene (reference sequence). CDR3 region: CASSLLTDRGEQYF. The CDR3 DNA reads TGTGCCAGCAGTTTATTAACCGATAGGGGCGAGCAGTACTTC.

This clonotype was observed once. J is TRBJ2-2 and V is TRBV9; 7 bases match TRBD1. Germline V gene sequence: CDR1 SGDLS, CDR2 YYNGEE. J lost 6 bases, V lost 3 bases, and 5 bases had no gene match. The CDR3 has 14 amino acids. The CDR3 DNA sequence: TGTGCCAGCAGCGAAAAAAGGGGGCCCGGGGAGCTGTTTTTT. Its protein is CASSEKRGPGELFF.

This clonotype was recorded at least ten times. CDR3 protein: CASSLEGAGGSDTQYF. CDR3 DNA: TGCGCCAGCAGCTTGGAAGGAGCGGGAGGTTCAGATACGCAGTATTTT. V usage is TRBV5-1 and J usage is TRBJ2-3, with 9 nucleotides matching TRBD2. This CDR3 is built from 16 residues. Germline CDR1 is SGHRS and CDR2 is YFSETQ. V gave up 0 bases and J gave up 4 bases; unmatched junction bases: 6.

This clonotype was observed many times. The chain combines TRBV7-8 with TRBJ2-5, with 12 bases that match TRBD2. CDR1 and CDR2 (germline): SGHVS, FQNEAQ. V lost 4 bases and J lost 5; bases outside the gene matches: 5. This CDR3 contains 15 residues. The CDR3 loop reads CASSSRLAGEETQYF. Here the CDR3 DNA reads TGTGCCAGCAGCTCAAGACTAGCGGGAGAGGAGACCCAGTACTTC.

The CDR3, as DNA: TGCGCCAGCAGTGATTACGGGACTAGTTACAACGAGCAGTACTTC. This gives the protein CASSDYGTSYNEQYF. The gene calls are TRBV10-2 and TRBJ2-7, with 8 bases fitting TRBD2. Germline loops: CDR1 WSHSY, CDR2 SAAADI. V was clipped by 3 bases and J by 5 bases; unmatched bases: 9. The length of the CDR3 is 15 residues.

This clonotype was seen at least ten times. The chain is built from TRBV6-1 and TRBJ1-4, with 8 nucleotides matching TRBD1. The CDR3 is 15 residues long. Germline CDR1 reads MNHNS; CDR2 reads SASEGT. V shed 6 bases, J shed 8 bases, and the junction held 11 bases outside the gene matches. CDR3 DNA sequence: TGTGCCAGCAGCTTCTCCGGACAGGGCGGGGAAAAACTGTTTTTT. The encoded protein is CASSFSGQGGEKLFF.

The V call is TRBV5-1, the J call TRBJ2-7, with 8 nucleotides matching TRBD2. This CDR3 is built from 15 residues. CDR1 and CDR2 from the germline V gene are SGHRS and YFSETQ. The junction had 9 bases not matched to a gene; V was cut back by 4 bases and J by 3 bases. Written as DNA, the CDR3 is TGCGCCAGCAGCCTACTAGCGGAGCCCTACTACGAGCAGTACTTC. The encoded protein is CASSLLAEPYYEQYF. The full variable domain, its missing parts supplied by reference TRBV5-1 and TRBJ2-7, is KAGVTQTPRYLIKTRGQQVTLSCSPISGHRSVSWYQQTPGQGLQFLFEYFSETQRNKGNFPGRFSGRQFSNSRSEMNVSTLELGDSALYLCASSLLAEPYYEQYFGPGTRLTVT.

There are many counts of this clonotype. The chain uses TRBV20-1 and TRBJ2-1; 9 bases agree with TRBD1. Germline loops: CDR1 DFQATT, CDR2 SNEGSKA (reference sequence). The CDR3 has 19 amino acids. The junction had 13 bases not matched to a gene; V was cut back by 1 base and J by 0 bases. The CDR3 nucleotides are TGCAGTGCTAGAGCGTGGACAGGGGTCAGCGGAAGCTCCTACAATGAGCAGTTCTTC. It specifies CSARAWTGVSGSSYNEQFF.

On this clonotype: A far larger clone is a single base away, which makes a read error likely. The rearrangement joins TRBV11-2 to TRBJ2-5; the D gene is possibly TRBD1 (5 bases). V was trimmed by 1 base and J by 2 bases, leaving 17 bases between them. From germline, CDR1 is SGHAT and CDR2 FQNNGV. The CDR3 runs 17 residues. The CDR3 DNA reads as TGTGCCAGCAGCTTAGTCGGATTAGGGGTATCACAAGAGACCCAGTACTTC. This codes for CASSLVGLGVSQETQYF.

V usage is TRBV9 and J usage is TRBJ2-1; 11 bases fit TRBD1. V shed 4 bases and J 4 bases; nucleotides not matched to a gene: 7. Germline values: CDR1 SGDLS, CDR2 YYNGEE. The CDR3 length is 16 residues. The CDR3: CASSIRGQGGYNEQFF. The DNA for the CDR3 is TGTGCCAGCAGCATAAGGGGACAGGGGGGGTACAATGAGCAGTTCTTC.

To note about this clonotype: A much larger clone sits a single nucleotide away, making a read error possible. V and J are TRBV10-2 and TRBJ1-1; no definite D call. This CDR3 is 14 amino acids long. Germline CDR1 WSHSY, CDR2 SAAADI. Here the CDR3 reads CTSSESRANTEAFF. The CDR3 nucleotides read TGCACCAGCAGTGAGTCGAGAGCAAACACTGAAGCTTTCTTT.

V usage is TRBV12-3 or TRBV12-4 and J usage is TRBJ1-1; 9 nucleotides align to TRBD1. The CDR3 has 15 residues. With V trimmed by 6 bases and J by 4 bases, 9 bases remained unmatched. CDR3 DNA sequence: TGTGCCAGCAGCCTACCGGGACAGGGCATCACTGAAGCTTTCTTT. Its translation is CASSLPGQGITEAFF.

The V and J genes are TRBV12-3 or TRBV12-4 and TRBJ2-7, with TRBD2 identical over 10 bases. There are 15 residues in the CDR3. The V gene end was trimmed by 3 bases and the J gene end by 7 bases; junction bases not matched to a gene: 9. The CDR3 loop is CASSFRSSGSKEQYF. CDR3 sequence (DNA): TGTGCCAGCAGTTTCCGGTCTAGCGGGAGTAAAGAGCAGTACTTC.

This chain uses TRBV27 with TRBJ2-7; the D gene is possibly TRBD2 (6 bases). Per the germline V gene, CDR1 is MNHEY and CDR2 is SMNVEV (reference sequence). The CDR3 extends over 13 amino acids. Trimming took 6 bases from V and 6 from J, leaving 15 bases between them. This chain's CDR3 is CASSIGSRGEQYF. As DNA, the CDR3 is TGTGCCAGCAGCATCGGGAGTAGAGGCGAGCAGTACTTC.

This clonotype was counted at least ten times. V and J are TRBV27 and TRBJ2-7; D may be TRBD1 (6 bases). This CDR3 contains 14 residues. Trimming removed 10 bases at V and 1 base at J, with 17 bases between. Per germline, CDR1 MNHEY and CDR2 SMNVEV (reference sequence). The CDR3, as DNA: TGTGCCACCCGGAACAGGGAAGTTTCCTACGAGCAGTACTTC. It encodes CATRNREVSYEQYF.

In this sample, this clonotype turned up a few times. The chain combines TRBV6-1 with TRBJ1-3, with D possibly matching TRBD1 (5 bases). The ends were cut back, 6 bases at V and 0 bases at J, with 18 bases in the middle. This CDR3 is 17 amino acids long. CDR1 and CDR2 (germline): MNHNS, SASEGT. The CDR3 reads CASSLPWTTSSGNTIYF. CDR3 in DNA: TGTGCCAGCAGCCTGCCTTGGACAACGAGCTCTGGAAACACCATATATTTT.

This clonotype was counted many times. J is TRBJ2-1 and V is TRBV12-3 or TRBV12-4; D unresolved. CDR3 length: 16 residues. Trimming cost V 7 bases and J 7 bases, with 23 bases left between them. The CDR3 DNA sequence: TGTGCCAGCACCTCTGATAGACGCCCTCTGGGGAATGAGCAGTTCTTC. This codes for CASTSDRRPLGNEQFF.

This clonotype was observed at least ten times. The gene calls are TRBV3-1 and TRBJ1-6, with D unclear. V lost 0 bases, J lost 13 bases, and 16 bases lay in between. Germline CDR1 reads LGHDT; CDR2 reads YNNKEL (reference sequence). This CDR3 has 15 residues. CDR3 in DNA: TGTGCCAGCAGCCAAGAGGTTTTTTCTCTCAGGCCCCTCCACTTT. Translated, it gives CASSQEVFSLRPLHF.

This clonotype was found many times. V is TRBV28 and J is TRBJ2-1; 8 bases are a match to TRBD1. Losses at the gene ends were 3 bases for V and 7 bases for J; bases not matched to a gene: 5. CDR1 is MDHEN and CDR2 is SYDVKM in the germline V gene. This CDR3 spans 14 amino acids. The CDR3 DNA reads as TGTGCCAGCAGTTTGAGACAGGGGACAAATGAGCAGTTCTTC. The encoded protein is CASSLRQGTNEQFF.

This clonotype was seen many times. The chain employs TRBV11-2 and TRBJ1-1, with 7 positions matching TRBD1. J lost 5 bases, V lost 5 bases, and 8 bases had no gene match. CDR1 is SGHAT, CDR2 FQNNGV, per germline. This CDR3 is built from 14 residues. CDR3 sequence: CASSGQVVGTEAFF. The CDR3 DNA follows: TGTGCCAGCAGCGGACAGGTGGTAGGGACTGAAGCTTTCTTT.

The sample holds many counts of this clonotype. The gene calls are TRBV5-1 and TRBJ2-3; no clear D. V was clipped by 4 bases and J by 8 bases, with 14 bases between them. Germline CDR1 is SGHRS and CDR2 is YFSETQ. The CDR3 has 13 residues. CDR3 nucleotides: TGCGCCAGCAGCACCGGCGGCTACGGTACGCAGTATTTT. Protein: CASSTGGYGTQYF.

This clonotype has a count of ten or more. The chain recombines TRBV12-3 or TRBV12-4 with TRBJ2-1, with 11 bases fitting TRBD2. The trim removed 5 bases at V and 3 bases at J, leaving 12 bases unmatched. The CDR3 contains 18 residues. As DNA, the CDR3 is TGTGCCAGCAGTCTGTCGTTGGCTAGCGGGAGGTTCTACAATGAGCAGTTCTTC. It codes for CASSLSLASGRFYNEQFF.

This clonotype was recorded many times. J is TRBJ1-3 and V is TRBV19; weak D call: TRBD1 (5 bases). The CDR3 covers 14 residues. V shed 9 bases and J shed 5 bases, with 17 bases lying between them. Germline V gene sequence: CDR1 LNHDA, CDR2 SQIVND (reference sequence). CDR3 sequence: CASRPDWGRNTIYF. The CDR3 DNA reads as TGTGCCAGCAGGCCGGATTGGGGCCGAAACACCATATATTTT. Filled out from reference TRBV19 and TRBJ1-3, the complete variable domain reads DGGITQSPKYLFRKEGQNVTLSCEQNLNHDAMYWYRQDPGQGLRLIYYSQIVNDFQKGDIAEGYSVSREKKESFPLTVTSAQKNPTAFYLCASRPDWGRNTIYFGEGSWLTVV.